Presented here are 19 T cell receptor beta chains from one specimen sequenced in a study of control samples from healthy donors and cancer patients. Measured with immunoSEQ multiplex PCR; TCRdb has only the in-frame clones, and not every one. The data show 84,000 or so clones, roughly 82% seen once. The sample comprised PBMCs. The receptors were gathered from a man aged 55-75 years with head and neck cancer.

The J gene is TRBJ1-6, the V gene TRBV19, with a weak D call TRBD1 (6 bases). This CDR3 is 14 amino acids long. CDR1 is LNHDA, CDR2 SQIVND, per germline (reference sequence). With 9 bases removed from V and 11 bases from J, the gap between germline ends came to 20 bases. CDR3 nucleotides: TGTGCCAGCCAAGGGGTTACAGGGCGGACACCCCTCCACTTT. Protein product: CASQGVTGRTPLHF. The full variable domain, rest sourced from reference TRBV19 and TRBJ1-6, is DGGITQSPKYLFRKEGQNVTLSCEQNLNHDAMYWYRQDPGQGLRLIYYSQIVNDFQKGDIAEGYSVSREKKESFPLTVTSAQKNPTAFYLCASQGVTGRTPLHFGNGTRLTVT.

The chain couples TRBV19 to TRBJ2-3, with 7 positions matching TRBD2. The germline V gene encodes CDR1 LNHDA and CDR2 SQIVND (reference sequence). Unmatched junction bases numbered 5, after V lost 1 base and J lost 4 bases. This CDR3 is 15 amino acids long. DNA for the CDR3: TGTGCCAGTAGTATAGGGGGGAGGGCCGCAGATACGCAGTATTTT. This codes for CASSIGGRAADTQYF. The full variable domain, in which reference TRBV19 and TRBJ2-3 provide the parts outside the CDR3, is DGGITQSPKYLFRKEGQNVTLSCEQNLNHDAMYWYRQDPGQGLRLIYYSQIVNDFQKGDIAEGYSVSREKKESFPLTVTSAQKNPTAFYLCASSIGGRAADTQYFGPGTRLTVL.

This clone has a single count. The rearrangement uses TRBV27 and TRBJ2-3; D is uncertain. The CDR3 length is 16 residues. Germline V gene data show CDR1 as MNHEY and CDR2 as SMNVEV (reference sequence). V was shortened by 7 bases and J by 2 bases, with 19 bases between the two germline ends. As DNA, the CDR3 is TGTGCCAGCACCTCCTGGGCGAGTCGATACACAGATACGCAGTATTTT. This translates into CASTSWASRYTDTQYF.

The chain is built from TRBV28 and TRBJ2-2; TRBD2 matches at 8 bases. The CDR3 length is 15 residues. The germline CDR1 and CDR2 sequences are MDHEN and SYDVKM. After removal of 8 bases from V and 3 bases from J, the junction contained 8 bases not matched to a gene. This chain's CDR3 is CASRRGGRDTGELFF. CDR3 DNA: TGTGCCAGCCGCCGGGGGGGGCGGGACACCGGGGAGCTGTTTTTT.

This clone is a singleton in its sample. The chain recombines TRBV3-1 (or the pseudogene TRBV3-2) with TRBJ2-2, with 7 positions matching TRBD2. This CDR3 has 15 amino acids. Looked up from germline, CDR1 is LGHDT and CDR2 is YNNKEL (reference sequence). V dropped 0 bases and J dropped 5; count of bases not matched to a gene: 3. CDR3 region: CASSQDSGGTGELFF. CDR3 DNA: TGTGCCAGCAGCCAAGATTCCGGGGGGACCGGGGAGCTGTTTTTT.

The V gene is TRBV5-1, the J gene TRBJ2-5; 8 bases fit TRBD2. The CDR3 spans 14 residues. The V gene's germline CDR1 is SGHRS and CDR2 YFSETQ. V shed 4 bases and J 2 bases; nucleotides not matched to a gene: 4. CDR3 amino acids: CASSPTSAQETQYF. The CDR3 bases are TGCGCCAGCAGCCCGACTAGCGCACAAGAGACCCAGTACTTC.

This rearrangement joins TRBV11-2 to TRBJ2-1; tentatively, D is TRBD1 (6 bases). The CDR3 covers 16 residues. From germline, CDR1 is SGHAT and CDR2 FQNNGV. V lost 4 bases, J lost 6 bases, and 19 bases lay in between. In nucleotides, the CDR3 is TGTGCCAGCAGCTCCACAATTCAGACAGGACGCAATGAGCAGTTCTTC. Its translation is CASSSTIQTGRNEQFF.

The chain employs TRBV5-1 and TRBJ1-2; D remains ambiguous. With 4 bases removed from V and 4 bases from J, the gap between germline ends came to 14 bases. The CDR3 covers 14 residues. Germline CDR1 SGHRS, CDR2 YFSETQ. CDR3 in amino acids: CASSPASWGYGYTF. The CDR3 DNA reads TGCGCCAGCAGCCCGGCCTCTTGGGGCTATGGCTACACCTTC.

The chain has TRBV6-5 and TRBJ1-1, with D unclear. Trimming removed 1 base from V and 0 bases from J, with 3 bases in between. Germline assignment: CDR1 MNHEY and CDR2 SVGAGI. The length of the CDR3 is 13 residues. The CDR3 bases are TGTGCCAGCAGTTACTTGGTGAACACTGAAGCTTTCTTT. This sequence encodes CASSYLVNTEAFF.

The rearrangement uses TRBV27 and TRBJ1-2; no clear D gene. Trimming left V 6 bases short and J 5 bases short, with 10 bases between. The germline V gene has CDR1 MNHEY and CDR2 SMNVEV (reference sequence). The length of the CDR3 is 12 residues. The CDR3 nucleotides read TGTGCCAGCAGGACCCCCTGGTATGGCTACACCTTC. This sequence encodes CASRTPWYGYTF.

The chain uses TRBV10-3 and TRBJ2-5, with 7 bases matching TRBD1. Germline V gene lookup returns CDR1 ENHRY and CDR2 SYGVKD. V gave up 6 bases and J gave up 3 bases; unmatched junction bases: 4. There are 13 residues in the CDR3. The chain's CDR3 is CAISLTGEETQYF. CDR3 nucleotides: TGTGCCATCAGCCTCACAGGGGAAGAGACCCAGTACTTC.

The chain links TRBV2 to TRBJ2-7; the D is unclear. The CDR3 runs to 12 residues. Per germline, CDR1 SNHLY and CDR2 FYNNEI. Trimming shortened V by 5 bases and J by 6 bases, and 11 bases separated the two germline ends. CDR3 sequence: CASSPDWGEQYF. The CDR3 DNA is TGTGCCAGCAGTCCTGACTGGGGCGAGCAGTACTTC. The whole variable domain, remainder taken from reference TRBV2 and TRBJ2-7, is EPEVTQTPSHQVTQMGQEVILRCVPISNHLYFYWYRQILGQKVEFLVSFYNNEISEKSEIFDDQFSVERPDGSNFTLKIRSTKLEDSAMYFCASSPDWGEQYFGPGTRLTVT.

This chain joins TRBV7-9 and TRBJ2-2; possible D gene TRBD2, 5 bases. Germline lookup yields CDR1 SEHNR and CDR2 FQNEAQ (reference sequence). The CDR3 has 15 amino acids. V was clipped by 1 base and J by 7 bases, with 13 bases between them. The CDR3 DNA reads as TGTGCCAGCAGCTTAGGGACGCTACGGGGCGGGGAGCTGTTTTTT. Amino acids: CASSLGTLRGGELFF.

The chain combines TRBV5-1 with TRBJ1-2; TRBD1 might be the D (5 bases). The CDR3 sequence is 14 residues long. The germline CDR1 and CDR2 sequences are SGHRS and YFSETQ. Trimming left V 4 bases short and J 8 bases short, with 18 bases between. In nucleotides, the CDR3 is TGCGCCAGCAGCCCTGGGTTGACGGGGCAAGGCTACACCTTC. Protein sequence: CASSPGLTGQGYTF. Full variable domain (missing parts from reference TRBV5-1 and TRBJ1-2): KAGVTQTPRYLIKTRGQQVTLSCSPISGHRSVSWYQQTPGQGLQFLFEYFSETQRNKGNFPGRFSGRQFSNSRSEMNVSTLELGDSALYLCASSPGLTGQGYTFGSGTRLTVV.

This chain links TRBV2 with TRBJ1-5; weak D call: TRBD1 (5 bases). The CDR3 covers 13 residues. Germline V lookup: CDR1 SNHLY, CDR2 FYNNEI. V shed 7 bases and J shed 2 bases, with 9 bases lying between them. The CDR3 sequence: CASKTEGNQPQHF. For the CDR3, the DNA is TGTGCCAGCAAGACAGAAGGCAATCAGCCCCAGCATTTT.

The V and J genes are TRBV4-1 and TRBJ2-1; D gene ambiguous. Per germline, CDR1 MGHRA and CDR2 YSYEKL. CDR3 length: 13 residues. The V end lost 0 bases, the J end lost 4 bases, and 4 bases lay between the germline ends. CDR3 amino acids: CASSQDGYNEQFF. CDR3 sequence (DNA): TGCGCCAGCAGCCAAGACGGTTACAATGAGCAGTTCTTC.

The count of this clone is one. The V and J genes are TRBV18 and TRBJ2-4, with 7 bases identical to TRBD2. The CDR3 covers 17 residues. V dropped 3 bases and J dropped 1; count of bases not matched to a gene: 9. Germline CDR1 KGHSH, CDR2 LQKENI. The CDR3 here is CASSPMGRGSAKNIQYF. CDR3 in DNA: TGTGCCAGCTCACCGATGGGGAGGGGATCGGCCAAAAACATTCAGTACTTC.

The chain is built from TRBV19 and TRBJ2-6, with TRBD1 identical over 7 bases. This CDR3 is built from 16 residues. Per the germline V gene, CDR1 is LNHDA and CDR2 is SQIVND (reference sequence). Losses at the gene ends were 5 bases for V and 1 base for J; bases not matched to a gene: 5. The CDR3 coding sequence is TGTGCCAGTAGTTTGGGACAGCGGTCTGGGGCCAACGTCCTGACTTTC. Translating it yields CASSLGQRSGANVLTF. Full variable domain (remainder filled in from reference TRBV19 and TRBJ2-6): DGGITQSPKYLFRKEGQNVTLSCEQNLNHDAMYWYRQDPGQGLRLIYYSQIVNDFQKGDIAEGYSVSREKKESFPLTVTSAQKNPTAFYLCASSLGQRSGANVLTFGAGSRLTVL.

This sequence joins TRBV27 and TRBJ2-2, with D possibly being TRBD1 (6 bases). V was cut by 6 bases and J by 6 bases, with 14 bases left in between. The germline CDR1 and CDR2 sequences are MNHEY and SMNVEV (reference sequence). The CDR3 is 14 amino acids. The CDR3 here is CASRPVQGSGELFF. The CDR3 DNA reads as TGTGCCAGCAGGCCTGTTCAGGGGTCCGGGGAGCTGTTTTTT.